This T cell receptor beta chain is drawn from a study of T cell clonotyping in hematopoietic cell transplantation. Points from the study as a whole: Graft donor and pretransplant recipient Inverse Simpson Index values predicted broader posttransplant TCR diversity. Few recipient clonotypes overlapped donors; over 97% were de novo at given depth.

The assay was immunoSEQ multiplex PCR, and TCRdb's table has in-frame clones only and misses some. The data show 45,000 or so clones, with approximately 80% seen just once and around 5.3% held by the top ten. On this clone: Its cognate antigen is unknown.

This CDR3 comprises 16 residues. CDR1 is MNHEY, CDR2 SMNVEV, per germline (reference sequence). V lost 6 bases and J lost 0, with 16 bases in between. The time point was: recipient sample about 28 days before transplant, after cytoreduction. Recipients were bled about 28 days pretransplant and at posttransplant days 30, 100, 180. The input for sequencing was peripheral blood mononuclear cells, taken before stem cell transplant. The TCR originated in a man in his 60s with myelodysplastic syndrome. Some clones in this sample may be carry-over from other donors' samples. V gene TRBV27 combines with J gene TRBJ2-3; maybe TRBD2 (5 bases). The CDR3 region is CASSSPGSSSTDTQYF. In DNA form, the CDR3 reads TGTGCCAGCAGCTCCCCGGGATCTTCTAGCACAGATACGCAGTATTTT.